Reported below is one T cell receptor beta chain. Sequencing was performed with immunoSEQ multiplex PCR; in TCRdb, only in-frame clones are kept and a portion is missing. The profile covers fewer than 50,000 clones, with 70% to 80% appearing a single time and approximately 5% taken by the ten largest. The sort gate was single viable CD3+CD4+CD8-CD45RO+ cells for memory CD4+ T cells. Serum IgG to CMV pp150, pp28, p38 and p52 defined serostatus. The sample comes from a study of memory CD4+ T cells and cytomegalovirus serostatus. Germline values: CDR1 SGHKS, CDR2 YYEKEE (reference sequence). Between the trimmed V and J ends, which lost 7 bases and 3 bases, there was a span of 13 bases. The CDR3 covers 13 residues.

Input material: memory CD4+ T cells from blood. This chain links TRBV5-5 with TRBJ2-5; D perhaps matches TRBD1 (6 bases). This sequence originates from an adult in good health and CMV-seropositive. For the CDR3, the DNA is TGTGCCAGCGCTTGGGCAGGGGAAGAGACCCAGTACTTC. It codes for CASAWAGEETQYF. The full variable domain, in which reference TRBV5-5 and TRBJ2-5 provide the parts outside the CDR3, is DAGVTQSPTHLIKTRGQQVTLRCSPISGHKSVSWYQQVLGQGPQFIFQYYEKEERGRGNFPDRFSARQFPNYSSELNVNALLLGDSALYLCASAWAGEETQYFGPGTRLLVL.